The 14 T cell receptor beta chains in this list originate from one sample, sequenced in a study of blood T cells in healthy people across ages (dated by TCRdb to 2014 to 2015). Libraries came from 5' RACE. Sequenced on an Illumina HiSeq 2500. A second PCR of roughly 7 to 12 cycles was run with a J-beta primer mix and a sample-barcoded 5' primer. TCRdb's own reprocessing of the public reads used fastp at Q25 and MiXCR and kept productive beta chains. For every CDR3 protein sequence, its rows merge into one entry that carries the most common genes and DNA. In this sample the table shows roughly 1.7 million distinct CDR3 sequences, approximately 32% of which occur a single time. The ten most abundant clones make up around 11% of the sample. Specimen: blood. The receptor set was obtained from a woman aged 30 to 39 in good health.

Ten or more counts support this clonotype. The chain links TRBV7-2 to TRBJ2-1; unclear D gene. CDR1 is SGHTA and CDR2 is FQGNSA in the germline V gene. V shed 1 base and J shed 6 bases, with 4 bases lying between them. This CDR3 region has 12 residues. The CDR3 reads CASSLVRNEQFF. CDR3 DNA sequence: TGTGCCAGCAGCTTAGTCCGCAATGAGCAGTTCTTC.

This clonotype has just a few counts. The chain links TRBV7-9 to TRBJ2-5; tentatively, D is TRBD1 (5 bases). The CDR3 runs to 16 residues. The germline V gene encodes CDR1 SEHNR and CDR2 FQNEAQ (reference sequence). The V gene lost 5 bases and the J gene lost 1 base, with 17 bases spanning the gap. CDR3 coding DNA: TGTGCCAGCAGCCCGTTTAAGGGGTTTGGCCAAGAGACCCAGTACTTC. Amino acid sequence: CASSPFKGFGQETQYF. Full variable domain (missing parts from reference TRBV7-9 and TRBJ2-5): DTGVSQNPRHKITKRGQNVTFRCDPISEHNRLYWYRQTLGQGPEFLTYFQNEAQLEKSRLLSDRFSAERPKGSFSTLEIQRTEQGDSAMYLCASSPFKGFGQETQYFGPGTRLLVL.

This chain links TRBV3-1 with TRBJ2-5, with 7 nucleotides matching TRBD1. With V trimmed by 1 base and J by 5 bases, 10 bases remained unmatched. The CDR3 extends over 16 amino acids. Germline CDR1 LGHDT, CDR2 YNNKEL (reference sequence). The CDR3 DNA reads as TGTGCCAGCAGCCAAGGACTGAACACAGGGGCCGAGACCCAGTACTTC. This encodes CASSQGLNTGAETQYF.

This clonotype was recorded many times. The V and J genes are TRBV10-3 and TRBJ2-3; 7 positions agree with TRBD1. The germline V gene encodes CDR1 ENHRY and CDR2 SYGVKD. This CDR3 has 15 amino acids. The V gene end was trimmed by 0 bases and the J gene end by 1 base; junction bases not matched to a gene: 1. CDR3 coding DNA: TGTGCCATCAGTGAGTCCGACAGGGGCACAGATACGCAGTATTTT. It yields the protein CAISESDRGTDTQYF.

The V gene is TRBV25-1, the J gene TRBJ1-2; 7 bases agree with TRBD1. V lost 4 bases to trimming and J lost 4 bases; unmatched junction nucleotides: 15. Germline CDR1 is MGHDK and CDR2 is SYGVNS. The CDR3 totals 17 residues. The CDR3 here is CASSASYTTGPSYGYTF. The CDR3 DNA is TGTGCCAGCAGTGCGTCCTACACGACAGGGCCTTCCTATGGCTACACCTTC.

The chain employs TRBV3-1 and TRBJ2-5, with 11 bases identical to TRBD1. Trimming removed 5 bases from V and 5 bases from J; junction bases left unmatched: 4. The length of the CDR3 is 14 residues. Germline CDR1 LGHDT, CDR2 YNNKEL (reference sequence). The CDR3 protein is CASSWDRGDETQYF. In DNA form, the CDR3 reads TGTGCCAGCAGCTGGGACAGGGGGGACGAGACCCAGTACTTC.

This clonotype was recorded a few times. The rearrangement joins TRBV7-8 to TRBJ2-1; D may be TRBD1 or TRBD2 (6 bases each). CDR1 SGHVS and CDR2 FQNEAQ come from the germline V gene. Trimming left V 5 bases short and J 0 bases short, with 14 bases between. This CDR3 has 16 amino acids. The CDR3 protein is CASSGDGGRSYNEQFF. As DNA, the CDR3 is TGTGCCAGCAGCGGGGACGGGGGCCGCTCCTACAATGAGCAGTTCTTC.

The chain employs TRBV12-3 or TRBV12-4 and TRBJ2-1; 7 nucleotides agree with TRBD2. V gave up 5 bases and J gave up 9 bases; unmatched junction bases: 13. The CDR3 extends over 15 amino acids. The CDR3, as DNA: TGTGCCAGCAGTACGGGACCAGCGGGAAGGTCTGAGCAGTTCTTC. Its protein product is CASSTGPAGRSEQFF.

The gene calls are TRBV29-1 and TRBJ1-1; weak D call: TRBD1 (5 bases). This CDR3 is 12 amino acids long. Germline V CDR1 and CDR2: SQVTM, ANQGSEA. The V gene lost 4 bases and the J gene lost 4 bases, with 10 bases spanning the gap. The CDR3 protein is CSVVGGATEAFF. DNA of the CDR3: TGCAGCGTTGTGGGGGGAGCCACTGAAGCTTTCTTT.

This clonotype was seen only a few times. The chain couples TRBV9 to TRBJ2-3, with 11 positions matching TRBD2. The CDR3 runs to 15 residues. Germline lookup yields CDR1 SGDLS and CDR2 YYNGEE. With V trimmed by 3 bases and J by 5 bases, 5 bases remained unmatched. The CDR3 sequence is CASSGLAGGVDTQYF. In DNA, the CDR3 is TGTGCCAGCAGCGGATTAGCGGGAGGGGTAGATACGCAGTATTTT.

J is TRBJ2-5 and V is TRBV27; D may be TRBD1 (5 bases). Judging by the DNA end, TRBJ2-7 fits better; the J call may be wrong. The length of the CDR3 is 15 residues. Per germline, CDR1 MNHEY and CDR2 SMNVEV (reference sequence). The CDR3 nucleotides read TGTGCCAGCACCTCCTTAGTCGAGACAGTGAACGAGCAGTACTTC. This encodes CASTSLVETVNEQYF.

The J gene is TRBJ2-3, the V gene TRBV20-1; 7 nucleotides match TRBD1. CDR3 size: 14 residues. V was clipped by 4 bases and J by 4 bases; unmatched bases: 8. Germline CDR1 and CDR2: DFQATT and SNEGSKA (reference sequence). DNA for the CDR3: TGCAGTGCTAAGATGACCCAGGGGGCAGATACGCAGTATTTT. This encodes CSAKMTQGADTQYF.

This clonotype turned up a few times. Written as DNA, the CDR3 is TGTGCCAGCAGCTTTCTCACGGGACGCCAAAGGGGTGGCTACACCTTC. It specifies CASSFLTGRQRGGYTF. The chain has TRBV5-6 and TRBJ1-2; possible D gene TRBD1, 5 bases. V gave up 2 bases and J gave up 7 bases, with 21 bases separating them. Germline-derived CDR1 and CDR2 are SGHDT and YYEEEE. This CDR3 comprises 16 residues.

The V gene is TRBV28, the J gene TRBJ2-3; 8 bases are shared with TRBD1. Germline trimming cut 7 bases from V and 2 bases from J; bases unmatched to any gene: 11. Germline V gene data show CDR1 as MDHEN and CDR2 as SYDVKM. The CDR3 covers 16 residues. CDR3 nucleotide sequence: TGTGCCAGCACAACAACCCGGGACAGGTACACAGATACGCAGTATTTT. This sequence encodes CASTTTRDRYTDTQYF.